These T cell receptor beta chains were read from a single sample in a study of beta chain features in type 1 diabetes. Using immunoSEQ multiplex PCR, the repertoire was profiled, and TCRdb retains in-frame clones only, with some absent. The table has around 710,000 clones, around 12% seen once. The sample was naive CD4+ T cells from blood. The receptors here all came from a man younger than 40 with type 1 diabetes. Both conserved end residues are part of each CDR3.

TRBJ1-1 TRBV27 CASSLLGPNTEAFF
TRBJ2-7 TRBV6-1 CASSEALQSSYEQYF
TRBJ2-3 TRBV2 CASRGQGTDTQYF
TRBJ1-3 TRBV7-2 CASSLARGSGNTIYF
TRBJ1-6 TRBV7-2 CASRTGVSNSPLHF
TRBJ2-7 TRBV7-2 CASSPTAQNYEQYF
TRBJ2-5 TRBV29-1 CSACPLTGVGETQYF
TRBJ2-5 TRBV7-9 CASSQSGTAETQYF
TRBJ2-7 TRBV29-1 CSARGQGRTYEQYF
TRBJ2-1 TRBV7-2 CASSHGTSGGWNEQFF
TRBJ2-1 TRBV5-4 CASSPLGTSGGYNEQFF
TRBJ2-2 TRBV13 CASSLYEVAVNTGELFF
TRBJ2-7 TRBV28 CSSQEAYEQYF
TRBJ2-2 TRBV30 CAWRSGFHDTGELFF
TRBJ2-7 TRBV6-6 CASSYSSGTGGEQYF
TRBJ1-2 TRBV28 CASSLGENYGYTF
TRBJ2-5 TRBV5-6 CASSLSGGFRGETQYF
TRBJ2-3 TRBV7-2 CASSFLGTTSTDTQYF
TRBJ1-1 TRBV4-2 CASSLEKITVNTEAFF
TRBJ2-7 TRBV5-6 CASSPFRLALSYEQYF
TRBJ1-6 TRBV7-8 CASSLSASSYNSPLHF
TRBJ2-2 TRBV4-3 CASSQEAVTGELFF
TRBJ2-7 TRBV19 CASSDRELEYF
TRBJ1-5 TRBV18 CASSPRDNQPQHF
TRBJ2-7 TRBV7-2 CASSYRQGGYEQYF
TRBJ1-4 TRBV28 CASTEGRGNEKLFF
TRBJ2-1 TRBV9 CASSVALLVDEQFF
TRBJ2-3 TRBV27 CASIGTGTDTQYF
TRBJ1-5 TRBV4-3 CASSVPLQGANQPQHF
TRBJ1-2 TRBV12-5 CASGLRLNYGYTF
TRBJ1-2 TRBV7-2 CASSPSPTNGYTF
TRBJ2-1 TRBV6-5 CASRPALPSYNEQFF
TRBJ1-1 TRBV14 CASGREMNTEAFF
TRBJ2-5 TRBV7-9 CASSLVDRQETQYF
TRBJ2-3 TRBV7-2 CASSLDSSSSTDTQYF
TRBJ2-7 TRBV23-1 CASSQSCTGGPYEQYF
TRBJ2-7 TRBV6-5 CASSQLTGGKYEQYF
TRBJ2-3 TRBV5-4 CASSPTAAGQQDTQYF
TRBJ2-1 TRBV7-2 CASSRTSGGYNEQFF
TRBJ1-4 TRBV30 CAWRPGQANEKLFF